This is a list of T cell receptor beta chains from one sample in a study of blood T cell repertoires in COVID-19. The table came from immunoSEQ multiplex PCR; TCRdb's copy has only in-frame clones and leaves some out. The sample has approximately 230,000 clones; roughly 80% are singletons. What was sequenced was peripheral blood. The receptors shown here come from an elderly woman with active or convalescent COVID-19. CDR3s include the opening cysteine and the closing phenylalanine or tryptophan.

V	J	CDR3
TRBV20-1	TRBJ1-1	CSARFLTEAFF
TRBV2	TRBJ1-2	CASNQATGDRGGYTF
TRBV12-3/TRBV12-4	TRBJ1-4	CASRRGEKLFF
TRBV4-1	TRBJ1-1	CASSQAGPNTEAFF
TRBV6-1	TRBJ1-4	CASSEWGQRIEKLFF
TRBV5-1	TRBJ1-1	CASSLVRGTEAFF
TRBV2	TRBJ1-2	CASKVEGTNYGYTF
TRBV7-2	TRBJ2-1	CASSFNLAGDNEQFF
TRBV30	TRBJ2-2	CAWTYLAGAGELFF
TRBV27	TRBJ1-1	CASSGYSGNTEAFF
TRBV4-1	TRBJ2-7	CASSLRPDLGVYEQYF
TRBV21-1	TRBJ2-5	CASSWARPGSDYSETQYF
TRBV6-1	TRBJ1-1	CASSEVRGDAAFF
TRBV28	TRBJ2-5	CASSPGHLNQETQYF
TRBV6-2/TRBV6-3	TRBJ1-5	CASSSQTGNQPQHF
TRBV2	TRBJ1-2	CASGTGRGGYTF
TRBV10-1	TRBJ2-5	CASSEGDRDGETQYF
TRBV5-8	TRBJ2-5	CASSRRTGGVETQYF
TRBV19	TRBJ1-5	CASSSPWDSSNQPQHF
TRBV19	TRBJ2-1	CASSISGGLYNEQFF
TRBV3-1/TRBV3-2	TRBJ1-4	CASSRSGGVEKLFF
TRBV3-1/TRBV3-2	TRBJ1-5	CASSQSSSNQPQHF
TRBV29-1	TRBJ1-3	CSVYTPGQGASGNTIYF
TRBV5-1	TRBJ2-2	CASSLAVNTGELFF
TRBV6-5	TRBJ1-2	CASVSRDYGYTF
TRBV5-1	TRBJ2-7	CASSLGAIYEQYF
TRBV27	TRBJ1-6	CASSLRSIQDSPLHF
TRBV6-5	TRBJ2-5	CASTSSRQGAGTQYF
TRBV7-8	TRBJ2-7	CASSLGVGTGAEQYF
TRBV5-5	TRBJ1-5	CASSLVPGNSNQPQHF
TRBV28	TRBJ1-5	CASSPGDRNQPQHF
TRBV5-5	TRBJ1-4	CASSLGQVTSTNEKLFF
TRBV5-1	TRBJ2-7	CASSLDPASALYEQYF
TRBV2	TRBJ1-3	CASSRDRTLYSGNTIYF